The 32 T cell receptor beta chains below all came from one sample that was sequenced in a study of blood T cell repertoires in COVID-19. Some clones are missing from TCRdb's copy, which holds only in-frame ones; the method was immunoSEQ multiplex PCR. The data hold a few hundred thousand clones, with 70% to 90% observed a single time. The sequenced sample was PBMCs or T cells enriched from blood (not recorded which). Every receptor here comes from a woman between 50 and 59 years old who had been exposed to COVID-19.

The CDR3 sequence is CASIEVAGVNTGELFF. CDR3 DNA: TGCGCCAGCATCGAGGTAGCGGGTGTGAATACCGGGGAGCTGTTTTTT. V is TRBV5-1 and J is TRBJ2-2, with 7 bases identical to TRBD2. Looked up from germline, CDR1 is SGHRS and CDR2 is YFSETQ. The CDR3 has 16 amino acids. The V and J ends lost 6 bases and 5 bases, in that order; junction bases with no gene match: 13. The entire variable domain, with the rest obtained from reference TRBV5-1 and TRBJ2-2, is as follows: KAGVTQTPRYLIKTRGQQVTLSCSPISGHRSVSWYQQTPGQGLQFLFEYFSETQRNKGNFPGRFSGRQFSNSRSEMNVSTLELGDSALYLCASIEVAGVNTGELFFGEGSRLTVL.

The V gene is TRBV10-3, the J gene TRBJ2-2, with D perhaps TRBD2 (5 bases). The V end lost 10 bases, the J end lost 5 bases, and 20 bases lay between the germline ends. Germline CDR1 is ENHRY and CDR2 is SYGVKD. This CDR3 contains 15 residues. The CDR3 bases are TGTGCCACCGTACCGGGCCTAAGAGGGACCGGGGAGCTGTTTTTT. Translated: CATVPGLRGTGELFF.

The J gene is TRBJ2-7, the V gene TRBV7-9, with 10 positions matching TRBD1. This CDR3 has 13 amino acids. The V and J ends lost 6 bases and 6 bases, in that order; junction bases with no gene match: 5. The V gene's germline CDR1 is SEHNR and CDR2 FQNEAQ (reference sequence). The CDR3 bases are TGTGCCAGCAGACCTGGGACAGGGGCCGAGCAGTACTTC. Amino acid sequence: CASRPGTGAEQYF.

This clone was counted once. V usage is TRBV10-3 and J usage is TRBJ1-1, with TRBD1 as a possible D gene (6 bases). The germline V gene has CDR1 ENHRY and CDR2 SYGVKD. The V gene lost 6 bases and the J gene lost 0 bases, with 11 bases spanning the gap. The CDR3 covers 14 residues. The CDR3 coding sequence is TGTGCCATCAGCTCAGGGGTCCTGAACACTGAAGCTTTCTTT. It yields the protein CAISSGVLNTEAFF.

V and J are TRBV18 and TRBJ2-2; D not certain. This CDR3 is 15 amino acids long. Looked up from germline, CDR1 is KGHSH and CDR2 is LQKENI. The V and J ends lost 5 bases and 4 bases respectively, with 14 bases between them. DNA of the CDR3: TGTGCCAGCTCAGGCGGTATTGGGTTCACCGGGGAGCTGTTTTTT. Amino acid sequence: CASSGGIGFTGELFF.

The V call is TRBV18, the J call TRBJ1-5, with D tentatively TRBD1 (5 bases). This CDR3 has 13 amino acids. Germline V gene sequence: CDR1 KGHSH, CDR2 LQKENI. V lost 5 bases to trimming and J lost 7 bases, with 12 bases between them. This chain's CDR3 is CASSGGAEQPQHF. CDR3 nucleotide sequence: TGTGCCAGCTCAGGAGGGGCAGAGCAGCCCCAGCATTTT.

This chain links TRBV9 with TRBJ1-1; D is perhaps TRBD1 (6 bases). Deletions cut 3 bases from V and 3 bases from J, with 12 bases between. The CDR3 covers 14 residues. In germline, CDR1 is SGDLS, CDR2 YYNGEE. CDR3: CASSGTPGDTEAFF. For the CDR3, the DNA is TGTGCCAGCAGCGGCACCCCAGGGGACACTGAAGCTTTCTTT.

This rearrangement joins TRBV5-1 to TRBJ2-3; possible D gene TRBD2, 6 bases. The CDR3 consists of 15 residues. Germline V gene lookup returns CDR1 SGHRS and CDR2 YFSETQ. The V gene lost 4 bases and the J gene lost 0 bases, with 12 bases spanning the gap. In DNA form, the CDR3 reads TGCGCCAGCAGCCGTGGGACTGCTAGCACAGATACGCAGTATTTT. It encodes CASSRGTASTDTQYF.

CDR3 sequence reads: CASGQGADTQYF. In DNA form, the CDR3 reads TGTGCCAGCGGACAGGGTGCAGATACGCAGTATTTT. V usage is TRBV19 and J usage is TRBJ2-3; TRBD1 agrees at 8 bases. The germline V gene encodes CDR1 LNHDA and CDR2 SQIVND (reference sequence). With 9 bases clipped from V and 4 bases from J, the junction kept 3 bases outside the gene matches. The CDR3 sequence is 12 residues long.

The chain couples TRBV3-1 (or the pseudogene TRBV3-2) to TRBJ1-1, with TRBD1 identical over 9 bases. The V gene end was trimmed by 5 bases and the J gene end by 6 bases; junction bases not matched to a gene: 4. The CDR3 sequence is 13 residues long. Germline-derived CDR1 and CDR2 are LGHDT and YNNKEL (reference sequence). CDR3 sequence: CASSYRGRAEAFF. The CDR3 nucleotides read TGTGCCAGCAGCTACAGGGGGCGGGCTGAAGCTTTCTTT.

The chain has TRBV18 and TRBJ1-5; 7 bases line up with TRBD1. The ends lost 3 bases at V and 1 base at J; junction bases unmatched: 3. Germline lookup yields CDR1 KGHSH and CDR2 LQKENI. The CDR3 extends over 15 amino acids. The CDR3 nucleotides are TGTGCCAGCTCACCCCAGACAGGGAGCAATCAGCCCCAGCATTTT. This encodes CASSPQTGSNQPQHF. Supplemented by reference TRBV18 and TRBJ1-5, the full variable domain reads NAGVMQNPRHLVRRRGQEARLRCSPMKGHSHVYWYRQLPEEGLKFMVYLQKENIIDESGMPKERFSAEFPKEGPSILRIQQVVRGDSAAYFCASSPQTGSNQPQHFGDGTRLSIL.

The V gene is TRBV5-1, the J gene TRBJ2-5; 13 bases align to TRBD2. Losses at the gene ends were 3 bases for V and 7 bases for J; bases not matched to a gene: 12. The CDR3 runs to 17 residues. CDR1 and CDR2 from the germline V gene are SGHRS and YFSETQ. The CDR3 region has the DNA TGCGCCAGCAGCTCCCGACTAGCGGGGGGCACAGGGGGGACCCAGTACTTC. Its translation is CASSSRLAGGTGGTQYF. The full variable domain, its missing parts supplied by reference TRBV5-1 and TRBJ2-5, is KAGVTQTPRYLIKTRGQQVTLSCSPISGHRSVSWYQQTPGQGLQFLFEYFSETQRNKGNFPGRFSGRQFSNSRSEMNVSTLELGDSALYLCASSSRLAGGTGGTQYFGPGTRLLVL.

In its sample, this clone was seen once. The chain couples TRBV28 to TRBJ2-7; D gene uncertain. Trimming cost V 6 bases and J 5 bases, with 14 bases left between them. Germline lookup yields CDR1 MDHEN and CDR2 SYDVKM. The CDR3 totals 13 residues. CDR3 loop: CASRPSGKDEQYF. CDR3 coding DNA: TGTGCCAGCAGACCCTCAGGTAAAGACGAGCAGTACTTC.

The rearrangement joins TRBV4-1 to TRBJ1-1; a weak D match, TRBD1 (5 bases). In germline, CDR1 is MGHRA, CDR2 YSYEKL. This CDR3 has 14 amino acids. V lost 1 base and J lost 8, with 14 bases in between. The CDR3 here is CASSQASGGSEAFF. For the CDR3, the DNA is TGCGCCAGCAGCCAAGCATCGGGGGGTAGCGAAGCTTTCTTT.

This clone was seen once. V is TRBV11-3 and J is TRBJ2-1, with 10 positions matching TRBD2. Per germline, CDR1 SGHNT and CDR2 YENEEA. V gave up 5 bases and J gave up 3 bases; unmatched junction bases: 4. This CDR3 is 15 amino acids long. DNA for the CDR3: TGTGCCAGCAGCACCCGGACTAGCGGCTACAATGAGCAGTTCTTC. Translation: CASSTRTSGYNEQFF.

The chain couples TRBV3-1 (or the pseudogene TRBV3-2) to TRBJ1-6; the match to TRBD1 covers 10 bases. Looked up from germline, CDR1 is LGHDT and CDR2 is YNNKEL (reference sequence). J gave up 8 bases and V 5 bases, and 6 bases lay outside the gene matches. The CDR3 length is 15 residues. The CDR3 DNA reads as TGTGCCAGCAGCTTACGGACAGGGGGATATTCACCCCTCCACTTT. It encodes CASSLRTGGYSPLHF.

This chain connects TRBV7-9 to TRBJ1-5; no definite D call. Germline CDR1 is SEHNR and CDR2 is FQNEAQ (reference sequence). V was shortened by 0 bases and J by 7 bases, with 13 bases between the two germline ends. The length of the CDR3 is 15 residues. CDR3 nucleotide sequence: TGTGCCAGCAGCTTAGCCTCCGTTGAGGAGCAGCCCCAGCATTTT. It yields the protein CASSLASVEEQPQHF.

In DNA form, the CDR3 reads TGTGCCAGCAGCGCCCAGGGGACCCAGGGGTCTGAAGCTTTCTTT. This translates into CASSAQGTQGSEAFF. J is TRBJ1-1 and V is TRBV9; maybe TRBD1 (6 bases). CDR1 is SGDLS, CDR2 YYNGEE, per germline. Between the trimmed V and J ends, which lost 3 bases and 6 bases, there was a span of 18 bases. CDR3 length: 15 residues.

The rearrangement joins TRBV14 to TRBJ1-5, with TRBD1 matching 7 bases. The V gene end was trimmed by 5 bases and the J gene end by 5 bases; junction bases not matched to a gene: 3. The CDR3 has 13 residues. Germline V gene data show CDR1 as SGHDN and CDR2 as FVKESK. In nucleotides, the CDR3 is TGTGCCAGCAGCAGGGGGCTGGATCAGCCCCAGCATTTT. It is translated as CASSRGLDQPQHF.

The chain carries TRBV4-3 and TRBJ2-2, with unresolved D. The CDR3 length is 15 residues. CDR1 is LGHNA, CDR2 YSLEER, per germline. The ends were cut back, 3 bases at V and 1 base at J, with 9 bases in the middle. The CDR3 region has the DNA TGCGCCAGCAGCCAGAGAGATAGGAACACCGGGGAGCTGTTTTTT. It is translated as CASSQRDRNTGELFF.

This chain joins TRBV5-8 and TRBJ1-1, with 7 bases fitting TRBD1. The junction had 7 bases not matched to a gene; V was cut back by 3 bases and J by 8 bases. This CDR3 is built from 13 residues. Germline V CDR1 and CDR2: SGHTS, YDEGEE. The CDR3 DNA follows: TGTGCCAGCAGCTGGGGACAGCAGTACGAAGCTTTCTTT. It encodes CASSWGQQYEAFF.

This chain links TRBV5-5 with TRBJ1-3, with D hard to call. Trimming stripped 3 bases from V and 0 bases from J, with 10 bases between. This CDR3 has 15 amino acids. CDR1 is SGHKS, CDR2 YYEKEE, per germline (reference sequence). The CDR3 bases are TGTGCCAGCAGCTCAGAATTCAACTCTGGAAACACCATATATTTT. Encoded protein: CASSSEFNSGNTIYF.

The rearrangement links TRBV4-2 to TRBJ1-3; D is ambiguous. The length of the CDR3 is 13 residues. Between the trimmed V and J ends, which lost 4 bases and 8 bases, there was a span of 12 bases. Germline CDR1 and CDR2: LGHNA and YNFKEQ. The CDR3 DNA reads TGTGCCAGCAGCCTAGGACTAGCGGACACCATATATTTT. Residues: CASSLGLADTIYF.

The table lists this clone with a count of one. This sequence joins TRBV4-2 and TRBJ2-7, with D uncertain. Germline CDR1 is LGHNA and CDR2 is YNFKEQ. The ends were cut back, 4 bases at V and 2 bases at J, with 24 bases in the middle. The CDR3 is 18 residues long. CDR3 loop: CASSPTPAGGESAYEQYF. The CDR3 DNA is TGTGCCAGCAGCCCGACCCCGGCAGGTGGCGAGTCAGCCTACGAGCAGTACTTC.

The V call is TRBV27, the J call TRBJ2-7; 7 nucleotides line up with TRBD1. Germline values: CDR1 MNHEY, CDR2 SMNVEV (reference sequence). The length of the CDR3 is 15 residues. V lost 5 bases and J lost 0; bases outside the gene matches: 7. For the CDR3, the DNA is TGTGCCAGCAGTAGAGGGGGCGCGATCTCCTACGAGCAGTACTTC. This gives the protein CASSRGGAISYEQYF.

With respect to this clone: Other DNA sequences in this specimen translate into the identical CDR3. The chain recombines TRBV9 with TRBJ2-5; 10 nucleotides align to TRBD2. From germline, CDR1 is SGDLS and CDR2 YYNGEE. The CDR3 has 15 amino acids. V was pared by 3 bases and J by 5 bases, with 7 bases of the junction left unmatched. As DNA, the CDR3 is TGTGCCAGCAGCGGAAGCGGGGGGGCCGGGGAGACCCAGTACTTC. Translating it yields CASSGSGGAGETQYF.

The chain joins TRBV7-3 to TRBJ2-3; 10 bases line up with TRBD2. The V segment lost 5 bases and the J segment 1 base; nucleotides outside the gene matches: 6. Per the germline V gene, CDR1 is SGHTA and CDR2 is FQGTGA. This CDR3 contains 16 residues. CDR3 region: CASSPYSGGRTDTQYF. For the CDR3, the DNA is TGTGCCAGCAGCCCTTATAGCGGGGGGCGCACAGATACGCAGTATTTT.

The V gene is TRBV27, the J gene TRBJ1-4; 7 bases align to TRBD1. The V gene's germline CDR1 is MNHEY and CDR2 SMNVEV (reference sequence). The J segment lost 8 bases and the V segment lost 5 bases, leaving 8 bases of the junction unmatched. The CDR3 covers 14 residues. The CDR3 DNA reads as TGTGCCAGCAGTCTATGGGGACAGAACGAAAAACTGTTTTTT. The encoded protein is CASSLWGQNEKLFF.

The chain joins TRBV6-5 to TRBJ1-2; D may be TRBD1 (5 bases). Trimming removed 0 bases at V and 4 bases at J, with 9 bases between. This CDR3 contains 14 residues. In germline, CDR1 is MNHEY, CDR2 SVGAGI. The CDR3 DNA reads TGTGCCAGCAGTTACTCCGTTGGGGCCTATGGCTACACCTTC. Its translation is CASSYSVGAYGYTF.

The V gene is TRBV7-2, the J gene TRBJ2-7; possible D gene TRBD2, 7 bases. The germline V gene encodes CDR1 SGHTA and CDR2 FQGNSA. The V and J ends lost 5 bases and 4 bases respectively, with 18 bases between them. The CDR3 loop spans 15 amino acids. CDR3 in DNA: TGTGCCAGCAGCGTTGCCCGGGGGGCCGGGTACGAGCAGTACTTC. Translated, it gives CASSVARGAGYEQYF.

This chain uses TRBV25-1 with TRBJ1-2; 8 bases line up with TRBD1. This CDR3 has 17 residues. Trimming cost V 5 bases and J 6 bases; bases outside gene matches: 17. Germline CDR1 and CDR2: MGHDK and SYGVNS. CDR3 DNA: TGTGCCAGCAGTCATCGACAGGGGACCCATAATAGAAATGGCTACACCTTC. It yields the protein CASSHRQGTHNRNGYTF.

This rearrangement joins TRBV29-1 to TRBJ2-1, with 7 positions matching TRBD2. V shed 6 bases and J 5 bases; nucleotides not matched to a gene: 7. The CDR3 runs 13 residues. CDR1 is SQVTM, CDR2 ANQGSEA, per germline. The chain's CDR3 is CSVRGVVHNEQFF. The CDR3 DNA is TGCAGCGTCCGGGGGGTGGTGCACAATGAGCAGTTCTTC.